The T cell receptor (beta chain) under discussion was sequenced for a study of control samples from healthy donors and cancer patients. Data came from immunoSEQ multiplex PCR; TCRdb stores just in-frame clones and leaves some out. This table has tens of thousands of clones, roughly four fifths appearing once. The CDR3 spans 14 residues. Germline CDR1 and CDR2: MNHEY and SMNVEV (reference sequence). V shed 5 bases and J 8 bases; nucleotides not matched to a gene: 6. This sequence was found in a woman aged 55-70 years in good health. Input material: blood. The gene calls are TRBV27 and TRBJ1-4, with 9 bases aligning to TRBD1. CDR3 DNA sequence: TGTGCCAGCAGTCTGACAGGGGGGAGGGAAAAACTGTTTTTT. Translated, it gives CASSLTGGREKLFF.